This TCR beta chain was found in a study of neoadjuvant anti-PD-1 for oral cavity cancer. Study-level information: Patients without progression received a fourth nivolumab dose around day 43, then surgical resection on days 50-56.

Time point denoted: after neoadjuvant nivolumab, at surgical resection. Blood libraries mostly used approximately 0.5 ug genomic DNA, six replicates each. Some clones are missing from TCRdb's copy, which holds only in-frame ones; the method was immunoSEQ multiplex PCR. The table records 9,500 to 15,000 clones, 70% to 75% of them present only once. Germline-derived CDR1 and CDR2 are SEHNR and FQNEAQ (reference sequence). The CDR3 has 14 amino acids. V was clipped by 10 bases and J by 0 bases; unmatched bases: 4. This clone was seen more than once but under ten times. This sequence was found in a person aged 40 to 85 with oral cavity squamous cell carcinoma. The sequencing used PBMCs, collected after nivolumab (anti-PD-1) treatment. The chain carries TRBV7-9 and TRBJ2-2; 8 bases map to TRBD2. The CDR3 loop is CATRGGANTGELFF. The CDR3 DNA follows: TGTGCCACCCGGGGGGGGGCGAACACCGGGGAGCTGTTTTTT.